This T cell receptor (beta chain) was sequenced in a study of T cell responses to AZD1222 COVID-19 vaccine (dated by TCRdb to the early 2020s). Background for the entire study: TCR sequencing covered 233 trial participants: 207 given two doses of AZD1222 and some 25 given two doses of MenACWY control vaccine. Trial participants were enrolled by age into 18-55, 56-69 and 70-plus year subgroups, with about 150, 28 and 57 TCR-sequenced participants respectively. What the research found in general, with its limitations: In the small 56-69-year group, the increase in depth fell short of significance, most likely because of low power. Conclusions about previously exposed vaccinees are limited, since just 5 to 7 AZD1222 recipients were seropositive for SARS-CoV-2 at baseline. Nearly half of unique spike-specific TCRs reportedly recognized epitopes outside regions mutated in the B.1.351 and B.1.1.7 variants. Participants were mostly white British and included more females than males, and it was suggested by the authors that clonal diversity may have been underestimated. Because no day 14 peak-response samples were available, the repertoires could be characterized only after the peak T cell response. CD4 TCRs associated with the vaccine covered the entire spike protein, and the dominant responses were in regions 160-218 and 743-854. After two AZD1222 doses, spike-specific TCR breadth and depth were significantly higher than at day 0 and than in MenACWY recipients.

About this clone: It has no known antigen specificity. No clone much larger than this one lies a single base away; base qualities are absent.

The CDR3 regions of human TCRbeta chains were subjected to immunosequencing. As for the original processing: TCRs in the repertoires were compared against a reference library of SARS-CoV-2-specific TCRs that had been generated with the MIRA antigen-specificity platform. Breadth was defined as the fraction of unique TCRs that were SARS-CoV-2-associated. Depth was defined as the fraction of total T cells that were SARS-CoV-2-associated. Using the MIRA data, each spike-specific TCR was mapped to the spike region that the TCR reacts to and placed in a CD4 or CD8 class. Log10-transformed breadth and depth values were compared by one-way ANOVA with Sidak's multiple comparisons tests. The clones in this table, taken by TCRdb from immuneACCESS, are in-frame only. Not every clone is retained; where verified, under half of the shortfall comes from an unresolved V gene, and the cause of the rest is unknown. The V and J calls and clone size are taken from that table; D and trimming were inferred from the DNA. The sample table contains 65,000 to 70,000 clones; only one count was recorded for 75% to 90% of them. The top ten clones comprise about 23% of the sample.

This specimen's time point label, interpreted: about 28 days (+/-7) after the second vaccine dose. AZD1222 recipients given second doses at about 4 weeks or at about 12 weeks were pooled, since spike-specific TCR depth and breadth were not found to differ between the two schedules. The vaccinee samples were drawn from two UK trials, COV001 and COV002, one of which was a single-blind randomized controlled phase 2/3 trial testing AZD1222 (ChAdOx1 nCoV-19) in healthy adults. For TCRbeta chain sequencing, PBMC samples were collected from trial participants at day 0 and at day 28 after the second dose. In the germline V gene, CDR1 corresponds to SGHRS and CDR2 to YFSETQ. The CDR3, cysteine through phenylalanine, is 16 amino acids long. The sequence is cut down to CDR3 DNA, 48 bases in frame from base 1. At the junction V is shortened by 5 bases and J by 0 bases, with 17 bases in between.

The sequence is built from TRBV5-1 and TRBJ1-1, with an unclear D gene assignment. This receptor was obtained from an adult who received the AZD1222 COVID-19 vaccine. The material sequenced was peripheral blood, taken 28 days after the second AZD1222 dose. Here the CDR3 is given as CASSQGGRTMNTEAFF. Here is the DNA: TGCGCCAGCAGTCAAGGAGGCAGAACCATGAACACTGAAGCTTTCTTT.